This T cell receptor beta chain emerged from a study of immune evolution from preneoplasia to lung adenocarcinoma. Findings and caveats of the study: Highest clonality occurred in KRAS-mutant, not EGFR-mutant or double wild-type, nodules.

Here immunoSEQ multiplex PCR was the method, and the copy in TCRdb shows in-frame clones only, minus some. The sample has tens of thousands of clones, over 75% seen once. V lost 1 base, J lost 0 bases, and 9 bases lay in between. The germline CDR1 and CDR2 sequences are SGHTA and FQGNSA. This CDR3 comprises 15 residues. A note on this clone: Its antigen is unknown.

Nucleic acids came from premalignant or tumor cells enriched by macro-dissection. Sequenced sample: FFPE invasive lung adenocarcinoma tissue. The rearrangement joins TRBV7-2 to TRBJ1-2; no reliable D call. The TCR comes from a person aged 55-75 years with lung adenocarcinoma. Written as DNA, the CDR3 is TGTGCCAGCAGCTTAGACGGCAGGCCTAACTATGGCTACACCTTC. Translating gives CASSLDGRPNYGYTF.